The sequence of this TCR beta chain was determined in a study of tumor and adjacent non-tumor tissue in lung cancer. Overall study findings and caveats: Tumor tissue had significantly higher TCR diversity than normal lung. Tumor TCR diversity, when higher, was linked to shorter survival. In normal lung, the top 100 clones were significantly more dominant than in tumor.

Three rounds of nested PCR, following a modified ARM-PCR protocol, produced the TCRbeta library. TCRdb used MiXCR to reprocess the multiplex PCR reads, holding one entry per CDR3 protein. This sample carries more than 70,000 distinct CDR3 sequences, roughly 62% of them seen once, and the ten largest clones take roughly 15%. In the case of this clonotype: Its antigen is undetermined. This may be a read error: a much more frequent sequence differs by one nucleotide.

RNA was extracted from bulk tissue without any cell sorting. There are 12 residues in the CDR3. Germline CDR1 is MNHEY and CDR2 is SVGAGI. The chain has TRBV6-5 and TRBJ2-3; D is unresolved. The material sequenced was lung tumor tissue. This TCR came from a man between 65 and 79 years old with non-small cell lung cancer. CDR3: CVSSSVTDTQYF. The CDR3 DNA reads as TGTGTCAGCAGTTCGGTAACAGATACGCAGTATTTT.